This record covers a single T cell receptor beta chain. Its antigen is unidentified. The CDR3 sequence is 14 residues long. Looked up from germline, CDR1 is SGHDT and CDR2 is YYEEEE. The trim removed 1 base at V and 7 bases at J, leaving 2 bases unmatched. This record comes from a study of identifying expanded T cells in peripheral blood. During the collection period, no donor immune events like infections were recorded. Profiled with immunoSEQ multiplex PCR; TCRdb holds only in-frame clones, not every one. The sample consists of over 85,000 clones, roughly 84% of them appearing once. The study, taken as a whole, reports: Clone count variance between approximately two-week samples rose with total template count. About 1.2 clones differed between technical replicates, versus about 17 and 20 over time.

The origin of this receptor is a person aged 18-70 years in good health. The rearrangement joins TRBV5-6 to TRBJ1-6; 7 bases line up with TRBD1. Source material: blood. CDR3 sequence: CASSLTGANSPLHF. The CDR3 DNA is TGTGCCAGCAGCTTGACAGGGGCCAATTCACCCCTCCACTTT.